This T cell receptor (beta chain) derives from a study of blood T cell repertoires in COVID-19. Turning to the study itself: Nucleic acid was either cDNA or gDNA, and it came from T cells, B-cell-depleted T cells, or PBMCs.

The CDR3 is 16 amino acids. J gave up 3 bases and V 5 bases, and 8 bases lay outside the gene matches. Germline-derived CDR1 and CDR2 are SGHTA and FQGNSA. In the study's own analysis: Reference gene primer amplification in the assay estimated nucleated cell counts. Here immunoSEQ multiplex PCR was the method, and the copy in TCRdb shows in-frame clones only, minus some. The V and J calls and clone size are taken from that table; D and trimming were inferred from the DNA. The table lists 56,000 or so clones, approximately 92% of them singletons. The chain has TRBV7-2 and TRBJ1-5, with 9 bases fitting TRBD1. This sequence originates from a man aged 50 or older with active COVID-19. The source material was peripheral blood. The CDR3 region has the DNA TGTGCCAGCAGCCAGATGGGACAGGGAGTCAATCAGCCCCAGCATTTT. Encoded protein: CASSQMGQGVNQPQHF.